The present T cell receptor (beta chain) was sequenced within a study of T-cell reconstitution after alpha-beta-depleted transplantation in children. This clonotype was recorded a few times. J lost 2 bases, V lost 5 bases, and 7 bases had no gene match. The CDR3 loop spans 16 amino acids. Germline CDR1 reads DFQATT; CDR2 reads SNEGSKA (reference sequence). It was with unique molecular identifiers that the TCRbeta library was prepared. MiXCR was run by TCRdb on the PCR reads, yielding one entry per CDR3 protein. The sample has about 360,000 distinct CDR3 sequences, about 14% seen once. This sample comprised PBMCs, obtained from the stem cell graft. The V and J genes are TRBV20-1 and TRBJ2-6; 9 bases line up with TRBD1. This receptor was taken from a human donor who donated a stem cell graft to a child with Fanconi anemia. The CDR3 reads CSASQGALAGANVLTF. CDR3 DNA: TGCAGTGCTTCACAGGGGGCGCTGGCTGGGGCCAACGTCCTGACTTTC.